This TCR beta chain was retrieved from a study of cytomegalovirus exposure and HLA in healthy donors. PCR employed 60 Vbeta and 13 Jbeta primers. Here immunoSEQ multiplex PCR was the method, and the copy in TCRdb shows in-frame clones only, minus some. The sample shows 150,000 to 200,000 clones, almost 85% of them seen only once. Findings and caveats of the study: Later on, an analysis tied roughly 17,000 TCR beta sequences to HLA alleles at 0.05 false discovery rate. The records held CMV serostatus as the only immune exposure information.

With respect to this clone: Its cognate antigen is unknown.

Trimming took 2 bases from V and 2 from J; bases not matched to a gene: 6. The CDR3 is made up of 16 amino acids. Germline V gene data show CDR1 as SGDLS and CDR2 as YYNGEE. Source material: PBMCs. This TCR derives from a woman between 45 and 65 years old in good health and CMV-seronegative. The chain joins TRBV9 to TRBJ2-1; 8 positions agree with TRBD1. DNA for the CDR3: TGTGCCAGCAGCGTTCTAGGACAGGGCACCTACAATGAGCAGTTCTTC. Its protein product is CASSVLGQGTYNEQFF.